This paragraph reports one TCR beta chain. The data originate from a study of blood T cell repertoires in COVID-19. The assay was immunoSEQ multiplex PCR, and TCRdb's table has in-frame clones only and misses some. The table records approximately 63,000 clones, 76% of them present only once. The sequence was obtained from a woman older than 75 with acute or convalescent COVID-19. Material for sequencing was peripheral blood.

CDR3 in DNA: TGTGCCAGCAGCTCAACAGGGGGGGAGACTGAAGCTTTCTTT. This translates into CASSSTGGETEAFF. The chain recombines TRBV7-9 with TRBJ1-1; 8 bases align to TRBD1. This CDR3 spans 14 amino acids. Germline CDR1 and CDR2: SEHNR and FQNEAQ (reference sequence). V shed 4 bases, J shed 5 bases, and the junction held 6 bases outside the gene matches.